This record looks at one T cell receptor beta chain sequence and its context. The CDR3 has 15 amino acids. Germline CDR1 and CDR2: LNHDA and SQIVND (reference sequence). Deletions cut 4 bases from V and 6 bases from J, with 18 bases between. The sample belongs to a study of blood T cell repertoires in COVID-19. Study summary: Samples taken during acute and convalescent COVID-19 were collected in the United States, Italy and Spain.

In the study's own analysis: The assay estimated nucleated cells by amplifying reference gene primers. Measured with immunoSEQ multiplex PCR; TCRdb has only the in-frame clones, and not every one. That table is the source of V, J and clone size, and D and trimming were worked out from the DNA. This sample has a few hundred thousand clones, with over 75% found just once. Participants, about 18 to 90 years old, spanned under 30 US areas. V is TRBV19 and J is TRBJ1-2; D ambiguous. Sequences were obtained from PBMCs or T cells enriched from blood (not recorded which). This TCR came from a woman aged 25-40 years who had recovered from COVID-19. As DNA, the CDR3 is TGTGCCAGTAGTACCGAAGTTCGGGGAAGGGATGGCTACACCTTC. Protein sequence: CASSTEVRGRDGYTF.